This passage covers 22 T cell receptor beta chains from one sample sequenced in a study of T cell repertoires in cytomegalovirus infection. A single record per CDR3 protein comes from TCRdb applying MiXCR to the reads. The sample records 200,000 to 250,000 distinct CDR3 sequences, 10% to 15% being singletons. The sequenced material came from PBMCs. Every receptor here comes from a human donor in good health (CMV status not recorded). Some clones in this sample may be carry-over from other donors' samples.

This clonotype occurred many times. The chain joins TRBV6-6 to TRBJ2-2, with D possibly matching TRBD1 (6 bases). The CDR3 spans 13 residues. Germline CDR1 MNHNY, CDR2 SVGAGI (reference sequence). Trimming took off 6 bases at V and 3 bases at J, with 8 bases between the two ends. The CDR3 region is CASRKGDTGELFF. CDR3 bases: TGTGCCAGCAGAAAGGGGGACACCGGGGAGCTGTTTTTT.

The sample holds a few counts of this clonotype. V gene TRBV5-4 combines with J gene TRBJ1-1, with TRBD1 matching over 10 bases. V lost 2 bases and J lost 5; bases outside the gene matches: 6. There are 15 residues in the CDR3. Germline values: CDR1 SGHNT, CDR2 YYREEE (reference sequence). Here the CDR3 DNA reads TGTGCCAGCAGCTTCCGGGACAGGGGATTTACTGAAGCTTTCTTT. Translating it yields CASSFRDRGFTEAFF.

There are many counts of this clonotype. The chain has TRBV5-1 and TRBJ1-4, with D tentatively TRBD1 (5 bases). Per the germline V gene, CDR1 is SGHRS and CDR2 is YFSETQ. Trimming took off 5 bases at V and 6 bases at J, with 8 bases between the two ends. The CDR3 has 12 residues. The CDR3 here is CASRDIHEKLFF. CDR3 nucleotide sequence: TGCGCCAGCAGGGACATACATGAAAAACTGTTTTTT.

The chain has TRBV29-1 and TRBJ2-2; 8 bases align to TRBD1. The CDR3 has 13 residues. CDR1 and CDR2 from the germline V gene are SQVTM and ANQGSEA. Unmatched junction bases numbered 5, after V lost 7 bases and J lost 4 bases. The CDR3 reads CSADRGGTGELFF. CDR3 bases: TGCAGCGCCGACAGGGGCGGCACCGGGGAGCTGTTTTTT.

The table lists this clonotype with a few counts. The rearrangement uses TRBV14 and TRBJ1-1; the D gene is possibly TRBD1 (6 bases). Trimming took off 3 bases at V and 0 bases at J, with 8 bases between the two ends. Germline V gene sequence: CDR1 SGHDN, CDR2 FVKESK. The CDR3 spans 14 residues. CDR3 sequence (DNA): TGTGCCAGCAGCCACAGGGGCATGAACACTGAAGCTTTCTTT. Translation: CASSHRGMNTEAFF.

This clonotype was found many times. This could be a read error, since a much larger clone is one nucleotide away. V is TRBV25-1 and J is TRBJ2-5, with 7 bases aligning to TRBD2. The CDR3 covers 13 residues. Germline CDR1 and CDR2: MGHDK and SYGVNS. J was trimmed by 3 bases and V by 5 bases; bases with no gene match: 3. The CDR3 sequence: CASSLAGKETQYF. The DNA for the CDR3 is TGTGCCAGCAGTTTAGCGGGCAAAGAGACCCAGTACTTC.

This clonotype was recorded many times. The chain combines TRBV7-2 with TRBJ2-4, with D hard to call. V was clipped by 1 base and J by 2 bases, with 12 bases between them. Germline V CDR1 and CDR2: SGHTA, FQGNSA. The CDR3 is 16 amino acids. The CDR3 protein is CASSLGTHLTKNIQYF. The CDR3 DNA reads TGTGCCAGCAGCTTAGGGACCCATCTAACCAAAAACATTCAGTACTTC.

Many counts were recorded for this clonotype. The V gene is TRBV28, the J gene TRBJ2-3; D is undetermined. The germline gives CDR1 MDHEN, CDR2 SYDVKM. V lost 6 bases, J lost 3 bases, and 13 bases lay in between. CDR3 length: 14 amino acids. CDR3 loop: CASRSPGRTDTQYF. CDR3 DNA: TGTGCCAGCAGGTCCCCGGGCCGGACAGATACGCAGTATTTT.

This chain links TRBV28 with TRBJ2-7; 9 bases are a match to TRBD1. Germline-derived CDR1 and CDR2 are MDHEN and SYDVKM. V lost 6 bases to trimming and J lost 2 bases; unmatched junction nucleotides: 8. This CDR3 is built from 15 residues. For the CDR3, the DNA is TGTGCCAGCAGGATGGACAGGGGACCTACCTACGAGCAGTACTTC. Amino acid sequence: CASRMDRGPTYEQYF.

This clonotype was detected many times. The CDR3 coding sequence is TGTGCCAGCAGTCCCGCAGGGAAGGGTTCACCCCTCCACTTT. Translation gives CASSPAGKGSPLHF. J is TRBJ1-6 and V is TRBV12-3 or TRBV12-4, with a tentative D call TRBD1 (5 bases). V was clipped by 5 bases and J by 9 bases, with 14 bases between them. The CDR3 loop spans 14 amino acids.

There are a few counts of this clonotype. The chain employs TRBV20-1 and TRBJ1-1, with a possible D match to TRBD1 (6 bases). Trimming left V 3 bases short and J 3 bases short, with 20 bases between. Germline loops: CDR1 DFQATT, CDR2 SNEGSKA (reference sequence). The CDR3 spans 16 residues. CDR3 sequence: CSARRGTDLFHTEAFF. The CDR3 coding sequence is TGCAGTGCTAGGAGGGGGACCGACCTCTTTCACACTGAAGCTTTCTTT.

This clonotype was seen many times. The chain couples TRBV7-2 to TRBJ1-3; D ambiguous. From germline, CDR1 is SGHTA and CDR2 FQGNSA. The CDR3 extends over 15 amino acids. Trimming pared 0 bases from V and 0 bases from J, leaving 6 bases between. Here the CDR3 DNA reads TGTGCCAGCAGCTTAGCCGGGATCTCTGGAAACACCATATATTTT. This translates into CASSLAGISGNTIYF.

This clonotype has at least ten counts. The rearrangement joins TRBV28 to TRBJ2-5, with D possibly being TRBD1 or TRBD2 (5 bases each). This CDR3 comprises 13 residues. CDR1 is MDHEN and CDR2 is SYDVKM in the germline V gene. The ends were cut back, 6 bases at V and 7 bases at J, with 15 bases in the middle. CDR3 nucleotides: TGTGCCAGCAGCCTCCGGGACGCCAGGACCCAGTACTTC. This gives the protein CASSLRDARTQYF. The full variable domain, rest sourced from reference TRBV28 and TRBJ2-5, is DVKVTQSSRYLVKRTGEKVFLECVQDMDHENMFWYRQDPGLGLRLIYFSYDVKMKEKGDIPEGYSVSREKKERFSLILESASTNQTSMYLCASSLRDARTQYFGPGTRLLVL.

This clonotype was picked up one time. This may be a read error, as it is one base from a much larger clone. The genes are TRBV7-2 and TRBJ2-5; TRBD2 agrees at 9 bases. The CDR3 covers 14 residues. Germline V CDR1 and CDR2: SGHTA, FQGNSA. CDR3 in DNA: TGTGCCAGCAGCTTTAGCGGGAGTACGGAGACCCGGTACTTC. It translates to CASSFSGSTETRYF.

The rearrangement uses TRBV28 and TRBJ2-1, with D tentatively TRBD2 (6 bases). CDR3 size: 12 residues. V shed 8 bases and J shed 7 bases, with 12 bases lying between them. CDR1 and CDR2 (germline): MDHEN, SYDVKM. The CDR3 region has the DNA TGTGCCAGCCATCAACGGGAGAATGAGCAGTTCTTC. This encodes CASHQRENEQFF.

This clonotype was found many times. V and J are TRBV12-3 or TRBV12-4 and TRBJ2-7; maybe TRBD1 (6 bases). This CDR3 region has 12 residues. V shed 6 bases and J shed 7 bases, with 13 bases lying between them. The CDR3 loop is CASRGQRSEQYF. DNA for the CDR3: TGTGCCAGCAGAGGACAGCGCTCAGAGCAGTACTTC.

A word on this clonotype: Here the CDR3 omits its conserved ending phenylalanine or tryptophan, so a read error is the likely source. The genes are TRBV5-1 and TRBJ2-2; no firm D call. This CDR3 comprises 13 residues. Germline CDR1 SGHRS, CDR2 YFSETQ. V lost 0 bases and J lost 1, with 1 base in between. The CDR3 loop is CASSLGNTGELFS. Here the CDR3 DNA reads TGCGCCAGCAGCTTGGGGAACACCGGGGAGCTGTTTTCT.

CDR3 in DNA: TGCAGCGTTACAGGGGGCGGAGAGACCCAGTACTTC. It codes for CSVTGGGETQYF. V gene TRBV29-1 combines with J gene TRBJ2-5, with 9 bases lining up with TRBD1. The V gene's germline CDR1 is SQVTM and CDR2 ANQGSEA. V shed 5 bases and J 4 bases; nucleotides not matched to a gene: 2. The CDR3 totals 12 residues.

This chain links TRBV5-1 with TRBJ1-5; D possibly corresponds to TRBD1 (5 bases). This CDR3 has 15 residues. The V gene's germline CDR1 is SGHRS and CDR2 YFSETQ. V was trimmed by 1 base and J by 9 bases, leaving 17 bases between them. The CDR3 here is CASSLIGEGKGPQHF. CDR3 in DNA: TGCGCCAGCAGCTTGATAGGGGAAGGCAAGGGGCCCCAGCATTTT. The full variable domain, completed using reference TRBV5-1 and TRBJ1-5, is KAGVTQTPRYLIKTRGQQVTLSCSPISGHRSVSWYQQTPGQGLQFLFEYFSETQRNKGNFPGRFSGRQFSNSRSEMNVSTLELGDSALYLCASSLIGEGKGPQHFGDGTRLSIL.

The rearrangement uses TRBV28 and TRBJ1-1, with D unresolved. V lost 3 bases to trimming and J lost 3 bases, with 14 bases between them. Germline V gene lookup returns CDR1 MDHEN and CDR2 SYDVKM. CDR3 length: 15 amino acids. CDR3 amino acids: CASSFPQVSYTEAFF. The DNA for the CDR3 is TGTGCCAGCAGTTTCCCTCAGGTGTCTTACACTGAAGCTTTCTTT.

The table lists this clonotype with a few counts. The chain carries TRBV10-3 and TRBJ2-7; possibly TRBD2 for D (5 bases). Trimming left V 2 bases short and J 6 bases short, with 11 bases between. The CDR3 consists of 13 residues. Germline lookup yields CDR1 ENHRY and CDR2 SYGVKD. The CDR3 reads CAISEGSRGEQYF. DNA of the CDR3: TGTGCCATCAGTGAGGGCAGCCGGGGCGAGCAGTACTTC.

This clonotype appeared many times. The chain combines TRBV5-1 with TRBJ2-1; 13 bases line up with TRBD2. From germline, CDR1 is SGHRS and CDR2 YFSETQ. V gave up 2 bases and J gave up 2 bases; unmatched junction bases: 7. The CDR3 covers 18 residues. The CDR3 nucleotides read TGCGCCAGCAGCTTCACCGGGACTAGCGGGGCTCCCTACAATGAGCAGTTCTTC. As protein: CASSFTGTSGAPYNEQFF.